This T cell receptor beta chain was captured by sequencing in a study of OX40 agonist ivuxolimab in advanced cancers. Study results and limitations: Relative to CD4+ cells, CD8+ T cells on average had more expanded clones. Those patients achieving a partial response at 0.1-3.0 mg/kg showed among the lowest clonal expansion.

Assay used: immunoSEQ multiplex PCR; TCRdb lists only in-frame clones, some missing. The sample yields around 80,000 clones, approximately 89% seen once. Blood draws occurred at baseline, cycle 4 day 1, and cycle 7 day 1. A note on this clone: Its specificity is unknown.

This sample comprised CD4+ or CD8+ T cells sorted from blood, obtained in a trial of the OX40 agonist ivuxolimab. The receptor's source is an adult with an advanced solid tumor such as melanoma, head and neck, liver or kidney cancer.

The DNA for the CDR3 is TGTGCCAGCAGTGAAGGGTGGGCCCTCTCTGGAAACACCATATATTTT. It codes for CASSEGWALSGNTIYF. The J gene is TRBJ1-3, the V gene TRBV6-1; the D is unclear. This CDR3 region has 16 residues. V dropped 1 base and J dropped 0 bases, with 10 bases sitting between them. CDR1 MNHNS and CDR2 SASEGT come from the germline V gene.